This TCR beta chain was observed in a study of human T cells and chemical hapten exposure. TCRdb called the RACE reads again in MiXCR, with one record for every CDR3 protein. The repertoire includes about 89,000 distinct CDR3 sequences, 9.5% to 12% of them detected once, and 2.2% sits in the top ten. The time point is: patch test 2, 6 weeks after DPC sensitization. The treatment is: therapeutic diphenylcyclopropenone sensitization with weekly scalp DPC. The V gene lost 5 bases and the J gene lost 5 bases, with 12 bases spanning the gap. The length of the CDR3 is 14 residues. CDR1 is SNHLY, CDR2 FYNNEI, per germline.

The chain carries TRBV2 and TRBJ1-4; no firm D call. Sample: whole blood, taken in connection with sensitization to the hapten diphenylcyclopropenone (DPC). The TCR sequence derives from a middle-aged man with alopecia areata. Some clones in this sample may be carry-over from other donors' samples. The CDR3 loop reads CASSWAMGNEKLFF. As DNA, the CDR3 is TGTGCCAGCAGTTGGGCTATGGGAAATGAAAAACTGTTTTTT.